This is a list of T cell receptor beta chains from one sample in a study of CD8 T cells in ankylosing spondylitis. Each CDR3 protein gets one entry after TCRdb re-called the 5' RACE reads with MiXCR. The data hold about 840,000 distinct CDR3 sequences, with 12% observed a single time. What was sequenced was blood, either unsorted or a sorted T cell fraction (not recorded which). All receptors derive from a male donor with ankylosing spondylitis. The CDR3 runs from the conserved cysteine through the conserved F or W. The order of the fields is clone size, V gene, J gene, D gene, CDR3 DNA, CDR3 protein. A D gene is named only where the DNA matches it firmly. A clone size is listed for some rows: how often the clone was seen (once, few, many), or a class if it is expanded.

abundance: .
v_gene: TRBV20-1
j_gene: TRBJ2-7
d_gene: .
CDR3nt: TGCAGTGCTAGAGATTGGGGGATTTTCTCCTACGAGCAGTACTTC
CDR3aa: CSARDWGIFSYEQYF

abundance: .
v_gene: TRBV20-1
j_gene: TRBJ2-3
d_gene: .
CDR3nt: TGCAGTGCTAGTCGTCAGACTAGCACAGATACGCAGTATTTT
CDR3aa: CSASRQTSTDTQYF

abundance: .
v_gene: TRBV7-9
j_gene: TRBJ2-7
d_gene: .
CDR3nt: TGTGCCAGCAGCTTAGGACGGATCTCCTACGAGCAGTACTTC
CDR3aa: CASSLGRISYEQYF

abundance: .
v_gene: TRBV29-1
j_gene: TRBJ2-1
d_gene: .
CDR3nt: TGCAGCGTTGAACTGCGTAGCTCCTACAATGAGCAGTTCTTC
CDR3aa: CSVELRSSYNEQFF

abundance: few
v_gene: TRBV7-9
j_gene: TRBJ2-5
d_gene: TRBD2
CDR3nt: TGTGCCAGCAGGCTAGCGGGTTTTGCGGAGACCCAGTACTTC
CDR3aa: CASRLAGFAETQYF

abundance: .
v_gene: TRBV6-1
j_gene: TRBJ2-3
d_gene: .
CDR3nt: TGTGCCAGCAGCTCGGCGGCGGCAGATACGCAGTATTTT
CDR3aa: CASSSAAADTQYF

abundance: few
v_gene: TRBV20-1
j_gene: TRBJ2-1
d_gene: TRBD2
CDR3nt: TGCAGTTCTGGACTAGCGGGAAGATCCGGTGACAATGAGCAGTTCTTC
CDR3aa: CSSGLAGRSGDNEQFF

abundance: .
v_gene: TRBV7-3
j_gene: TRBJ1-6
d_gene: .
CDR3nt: TGTGCCAGCAGCTCGTCTAGTCGCTCACCCCTCCACTTT
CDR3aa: CASSSSSRSPLHF

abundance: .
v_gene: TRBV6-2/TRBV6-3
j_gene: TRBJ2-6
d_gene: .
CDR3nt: TGTGCCAGCAGTTACTCTTTACAGGGCCCAACCACTGGGGCCAACGTCCTGACTTTC
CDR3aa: CASSYSLQGPTTGANVLTF

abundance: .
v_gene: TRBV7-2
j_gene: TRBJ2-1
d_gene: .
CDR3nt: TGTGCCAGCAGCTTTTTCCAGGGCCATGAGCAGTTCTTC
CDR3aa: CASSFFQGHEQFF

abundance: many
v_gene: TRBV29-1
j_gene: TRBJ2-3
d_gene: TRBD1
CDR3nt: TGCAGCTGGGACAGGGGGGCAGATACGCAGTATTTT
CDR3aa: CSWDRGADTQYF

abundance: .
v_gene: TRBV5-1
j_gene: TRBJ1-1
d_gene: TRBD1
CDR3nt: TGCGCCAGCAGCCCGGGGGGCTCAGGCCAGGGGGGCACTGAAGCTTTCTTT
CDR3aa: CASSPGGSGQGGTEAFF

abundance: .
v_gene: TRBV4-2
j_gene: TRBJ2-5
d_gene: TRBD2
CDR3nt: TGTGCCAGCAGCCACACTGAGGGAGGGGAGACCCAGTACTTC
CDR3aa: CASSHTEGGETQYF

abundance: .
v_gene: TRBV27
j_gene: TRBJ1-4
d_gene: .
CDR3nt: TGTGCCAGCAGTTTCCTCCCGACGGCTAATGAAAAACTGTTTTTT
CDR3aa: CASSFLPTANEKLFF

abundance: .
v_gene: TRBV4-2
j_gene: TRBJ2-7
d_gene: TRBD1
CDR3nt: TGTGCCAGCAGCCAAGGGGCGACAGGGGTCTTCGAGCAGTACTTC
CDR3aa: CASSQGATGVFEQYF

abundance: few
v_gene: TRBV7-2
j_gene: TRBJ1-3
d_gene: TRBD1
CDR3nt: TGTGCCAGCAGCTTAGAACGGCAGGGGGTTGGAAACACCATATATTTT
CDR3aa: CASSLERQGVGNTIYF

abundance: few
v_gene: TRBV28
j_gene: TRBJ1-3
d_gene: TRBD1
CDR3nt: TGTGCCAGCACCCCAGGGACAGGCCACACCATATATTTT
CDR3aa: CASTPGTGHTIYF

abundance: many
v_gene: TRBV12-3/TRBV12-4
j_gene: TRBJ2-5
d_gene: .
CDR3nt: TGTGCCAGCAGTTTAGTTGCGACAAAAGAGACCCAGTACTTC
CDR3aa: CASSLVATKETQYF

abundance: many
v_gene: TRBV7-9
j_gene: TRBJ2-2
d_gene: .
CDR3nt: TGTGCCAGCAACACACTAGCCGGAAACACCGGGGAGCTGTTTTTT
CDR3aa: CASNTLAGNTGELFF

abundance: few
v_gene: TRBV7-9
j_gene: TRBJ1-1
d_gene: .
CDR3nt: TGTGCCAGCTTCCGAGCGGGGGAAGCCACTGAAGCTTTCTTT
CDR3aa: CASFRAGEATEAFF

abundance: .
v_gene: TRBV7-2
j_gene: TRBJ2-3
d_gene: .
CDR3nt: TGTGCCAGCAGCGGGCCGCCAAGATCAGATACGCAGTATTTT
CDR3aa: CASSGPPRSDTQYF

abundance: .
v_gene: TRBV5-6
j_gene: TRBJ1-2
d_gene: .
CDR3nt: TGTGCCAGCAGCCCGTTCCCCGGGACCGATTATGGCTACACCTTC
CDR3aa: CASSPFPGTDYGYTF

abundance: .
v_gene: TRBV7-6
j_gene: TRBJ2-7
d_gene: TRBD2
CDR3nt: TGTGCCAGCAGCTTAGGCGGTAGCGGGGGCTTAGGAGAGCAGTACTTC
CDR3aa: CASSLGGSGGLGEQYF

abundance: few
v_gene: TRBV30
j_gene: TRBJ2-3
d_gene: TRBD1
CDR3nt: TGTGCCTGGAGTCGGGACAGGAGCACAGATACGCAGTATTTT
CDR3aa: CAWSRDRSTDTQYF

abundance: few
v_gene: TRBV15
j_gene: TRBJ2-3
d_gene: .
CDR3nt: TGTGCCACCAGCAGAGATGGCCTCAGCACAGATACGCAGTATTTT
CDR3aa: CATSRDGLSTDTQYF

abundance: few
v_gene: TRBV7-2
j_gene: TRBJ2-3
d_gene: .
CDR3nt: TGTGCCAGCAGCTTGGAGGGACAGAGGGCAGATACGCAGTATTTT
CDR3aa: CASSLEGQRADTQYF

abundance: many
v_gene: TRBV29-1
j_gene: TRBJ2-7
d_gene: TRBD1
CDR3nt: TGCAGCGTCGGGACAGTAACTAGGGAGCAGTACTTC
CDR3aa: CSVGTVTREQYF

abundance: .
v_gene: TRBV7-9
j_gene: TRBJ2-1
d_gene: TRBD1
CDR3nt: TGTGCCAGCAGCCGTGCGGACAGGGGGCTCGATGAGCAGTTCTTC
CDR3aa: CASSRADRGLDEQFF

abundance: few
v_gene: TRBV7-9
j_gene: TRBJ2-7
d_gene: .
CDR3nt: TGTGCCAGCAGCAAAAGGGGACGGGACTCCTACGAGCAGTACTTC
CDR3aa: CASSKRGRDSYEQYF

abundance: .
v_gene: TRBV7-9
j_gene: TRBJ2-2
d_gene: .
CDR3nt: TGTGCCAGCAGCTTAGCGCTAACGGAGAACACCGGGGAGCTGTTTTTT
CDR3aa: CASSLALTENTGELFF

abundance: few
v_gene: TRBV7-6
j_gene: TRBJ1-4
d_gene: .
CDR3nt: TGTGCCAGCAGCTTAGTACGGGCCGGGTCTGAAAAACTGTTTTTT
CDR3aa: CASSLVRAGSEKLFF

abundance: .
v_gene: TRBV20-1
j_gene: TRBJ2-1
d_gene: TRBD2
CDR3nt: TGCAGTGCTCGACCCCCGGGACTAGCGGGAGGGGCCAATGAGCAGTTCTTC
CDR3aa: CSARPPGLAGGANEQFF

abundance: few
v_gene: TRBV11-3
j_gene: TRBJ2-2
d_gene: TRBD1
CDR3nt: TGTGCCAGCAGCTTAGGGACAGGTCGAACCGGGGAGCTGTTTTTT
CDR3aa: CASSLGTGRTGELFF

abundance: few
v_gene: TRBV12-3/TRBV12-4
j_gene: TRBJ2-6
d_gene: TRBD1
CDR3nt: TGTGCCAGCAGCCGACAGGGTAGGACCAACGTCCTGACTTTC
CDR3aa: CASSRQGRTNVLTF

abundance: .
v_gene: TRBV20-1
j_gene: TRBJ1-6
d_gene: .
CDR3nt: TGCAGTGCTAGCCCCCCAGGCAACTTT
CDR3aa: CSASPPGNF

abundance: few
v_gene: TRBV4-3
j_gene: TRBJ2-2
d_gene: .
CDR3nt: TGCGCCAGCAGCCAAGATCTCGTTGTGTCGGACACCGGGGAGCTGTTTTTT
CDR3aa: CASSQDLVVSDTGELFF

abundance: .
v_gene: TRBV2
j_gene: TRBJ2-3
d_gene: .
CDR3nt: TGTGCCAGCACTCAGACATCTAGCACAGATACGCAGTATTTT
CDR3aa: CASTQTSSTDTQYF

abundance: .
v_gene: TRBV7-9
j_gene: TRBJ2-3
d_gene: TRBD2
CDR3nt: TGTGCCAGCAGCCAACTAGCGGGAGGTTACACAGATACGCAGTATTTT
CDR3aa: CASSQLAGGYTDTQYF

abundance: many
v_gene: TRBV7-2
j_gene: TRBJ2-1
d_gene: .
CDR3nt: TGTGCCAGCAGCTTATCACGGCAAGGGGGGATTCAGTTCTTC
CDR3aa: CASSLSRQGGIQFF

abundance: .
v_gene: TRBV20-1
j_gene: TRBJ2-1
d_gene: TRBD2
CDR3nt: TGCAGTGCTAGATCGGCGGGGGGGTCGAATGAGCAGTTCTTC
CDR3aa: CSARSAGGSNEQFF

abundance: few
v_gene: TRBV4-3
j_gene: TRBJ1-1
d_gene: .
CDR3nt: TGCGCCAGCAGCCAAGATCGGGGCAAAGCTTTCTTT
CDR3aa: CASSQDRGKAFF